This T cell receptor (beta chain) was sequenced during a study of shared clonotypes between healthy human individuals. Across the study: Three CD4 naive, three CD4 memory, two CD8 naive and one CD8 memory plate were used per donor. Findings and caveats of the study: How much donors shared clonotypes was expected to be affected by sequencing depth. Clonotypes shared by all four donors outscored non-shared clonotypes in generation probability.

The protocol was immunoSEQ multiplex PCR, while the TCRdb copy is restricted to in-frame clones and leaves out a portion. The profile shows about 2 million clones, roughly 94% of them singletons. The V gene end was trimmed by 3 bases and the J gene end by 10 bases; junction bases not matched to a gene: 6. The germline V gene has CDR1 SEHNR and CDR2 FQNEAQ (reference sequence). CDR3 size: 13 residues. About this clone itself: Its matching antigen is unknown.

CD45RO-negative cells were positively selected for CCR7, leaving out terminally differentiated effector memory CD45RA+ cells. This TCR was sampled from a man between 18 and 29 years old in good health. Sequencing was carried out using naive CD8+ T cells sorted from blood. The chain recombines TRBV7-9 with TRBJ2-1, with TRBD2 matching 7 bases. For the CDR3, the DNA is TGTGCCAGCAGCTTCCCTAGCGGAGACGAGCAGTTCTTC. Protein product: CASSFPSGDEQFF. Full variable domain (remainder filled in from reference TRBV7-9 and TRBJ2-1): DTGVSQNPRHKITKRGQNVTFRCDPISEHNRLYWYRQTLGQGPEFLTYFQNEAQLEKSRLLSDRFSAERPKGSFSTLEIQRTEQGDSAMYLCASSFPSGDEQFFGPGTRLTVL.